The 18 T cell receptor beta chains in this list originate from one sample, sequenced in a study of T cells in Graves' hyperthyroidism and ophthalmopathy. Amplification targeted TCR beta CDR3 regions from RNA transcripts. TCR CDR3 regions were first amplified by RT-PCR with HTBI primers. A single record per CDR3 protein comes from TCRdb applying MiXCR to the multiplex PCR reads. The sample includes hundreds of thousands of distinct CDR3 sequences, around 20% seen only once; the top ten take around a third. Specimen: blood. Receptors were obtained from a man under 40 with Graves' ophthalmopathy.

The table lists this clonotype with many counts. This chain joins TRBV20-1 and TRBJ2-3; D uncertain. CDR1 and CDR2 from the germline V gene are DFQATT and SNEGSKA (reference sequence). The CDR3 consists of 17 residues. Trimming removed 6 bases at V and 2 bases at J, with 24 bases between. The CDR3 spells CSAPSADDPIYTDTQYF. The CDR3, as DNA: TGCAGTGCCCCGTCGGCGGACGACCCGATATACACAGATACGCAGTATTTT.

The chain recombines TRBV20-1 with TRBJ2-7; the D is unclear. The CDR3 has 15 amino acids. From germline, CDR1 is DFQATT and CDR2 SNEGSKA (reference sequence). Trimming stripped 5 bases from V and 0 bases from J, with 17 bases between. The CDR3 is CSAGSLSESSYEQYF. CDR3 DNA sequence: TGCAGTGCTGGAAGCTTAAGCGAAAGCTCCTACGAGCAGTACTTC.

This clonotype was seen repeatedly, ten times or more. The gene calls are TRBV18 and TRBJ2-1, with 9 bases aligning to TRBD1. V lost 6 bases to trimming and J lost 7 bases; unmatched junction nucleotides: 1. This CDR3 contains 12 residues. Germline V gives CDR1 KGHSH, CDR2 LQKENI. The DNA for the CDR3 is TGTGCCAGCTCGGGACAGGGTAATGAGCAGTTCTTC. Protein: CASSGQGNEQFF. Combining the CDR3 with reference TRBV18 and TRBJ2-1 gives the whole variable domain NAGVMQNPRHLVRRRGQEARLRCSPMKGHSHVYWYRQLPEEGLKFMVYLQKENIIDESGMPKERFSAEFPKEGPSILRIQQVVRGDSAAYFCASSGQGNEQFFGPGTRLTVL.

The chain is built from TRBV28 and TRBJ2-3; weak D call: TRBD1 (5 bases). Germline lookup yields CDR1 MDHEN and CDR2 SYDVKM. Trimming removed 3 bases from V and 4 bases from J, with 23 bases in between. The length of the CDR3 is 18 residues. DNA for the CDR3: TGTGCCAGCAGTTTGCAAAAGGGGTGGTGGGAAGACGCAGATACGCAGTATTTT. Its translation is CASSLQKGWWEDADTQYF.

This chain joins TRBV4-2 and TRBJ1-6; D is undetermined. The V gene lost 0 bases and the J gene lost 11 bases, with 14 bases spanning the gap. The CDR3 sequence is 15 residues long. From germline, CDR1 is LGHNA and CDR2 YNFKEQ. CDR3 region: CASSQDPAGSAPLHF. DNA of the CDR3: TGTGCCAGCAGCCAAGATCCCGCCGGGTCGGCACCCCTCCACTTT.

In the case of this clonotype: This may arise from a read error, as a much more abundant clone is one base away. The rearrangement joins TRBV12-3 or TRBV12-4 to TRBJ2-1, with a tentative D call TRBD1 (5 bases). The CDR3 runs to 15 residues. The CDR3 nucleotides are TGTGCCGGCAGATGGACACCGAGCTCCTACAATGAGCAGTTCTTC. It codes for CAGRWTPSSYNEQFF.

This clonotype was found many times. The genes are TRBV7-2 and TRBJ1-1; possible D gene TRBD1, 5 bases. The V gene's germline CDR1 is SGHTA and CDR2 FQGNSA. The CDR3 totals 17 residues. The germline V and J ends were trimmed by 1 base and 4 bases, with 19 bases remaining between them. The CDR3 spells CASSLDFGGSGGTEAFF. The CDR3 nucleotides read TGTGCCAGCAGCTTAGACTTTGGGGGTTCTGGTGGCACTGAAGCTTTCTTT.

The V and J genes are TRBV27 and TRBJ2-4; maybe TRBD2 (7 bases). The CDR3 covers 18 residues. Germline loops: CDR1 MNHEY, CDR2 SMNVEV (reference sequence). V dropped 4 bases and J dropped 0 bases, with 19 bases sitting between them. This CDR3 reads CASSSLGGARLAKNIQYF. The CDR3 DNA reads as TGTGCCAGCAGTTCTCTGGGGGGGGCGCGGTTAGCCAAAAACATTCAGTACTTC.

This clonotype was picked up one time. The chain recombines TRBV5-1 with TRBJ1-1; 8 positions match TRBD1. This CDR3 has 15 amino acids. CDR1 is SGHRS and CDR2 is YFSETQ in the germline V gene. With V trimmed by 5 bases and J by 5 bases, 11 bases remained unmatched. The chain's CDR3 is CASRTPYDRGTEAFF. The DNA for the CDR3 is TGCGCCAGCAGGACCCCCTACGACAGGGGAACTGAAGCTTTCTTT.

This clonotype was seen many times. The chain employs TRBV28 and TRBJ1-1; tentative D call: TRBD1 (5 bases). Germline assignment: CDR1 MDHEN and CDR2 SYDVKM. Trimming removed 5 bases at V and 0 bases at J, with 10 bases between. This CDR3 spans 14 amino acids. CDR3 in DNA: TGTGCCAGCAGTCTTACGGGGCTGAACACTGAAGCTTTCTTT. Amino acids: CASSLTGLNTEAFF.

The table lists this clonotype with a count of one. The chain uses TRBV19 and TRBJ2-5; 8 nucleotides agree with TRBD1. With 3 bases clipped from V and 4 bases from J, the junction kept 10 bases outside the gene matches. Germline assignment: CDR1 LNHDA and CDR2 SQIVND (reference sequence). This CDR3 contains 16 residues. Here the CDR3 DNA reads TGTGCCAGTAGTATGACAGGGGTTAGGGCCAGAGAGACCCAGTACTTC. It is translated as CASSMTGVRARETQYF.

This clonotype was recorded at least ten times. The chain recombines TRBV7-9 with TRBJ2-3; D is undetermined. Germline CDR1 and CDR2: SEHNR and FQNEAQ (reference sequence). This CDR3 is built from 15 residues. The V end was cut by 7 bases, the J end by 4 bases, with 18 bases between. CDR3 nucleotide sequence: TGTGCCAGCACCCCGGGTATGCGCCCCCCAGATACGCAGTATTTT. Its translation: CASTPGMRPPDTQYF.

The V call is TRBV11-2, the J call TRBJ2-3; weak D call: TRBD2 (5 bases). CDR3 size: 15 residues. V was trimmed by 1 base and J by 6 bases, leaving 14 bases between them. The germline gives CDR1 SGHAT, CDR2 FQNNGV. The DNA for the CDR3 is TGTGCCAGCAGCTTAGGAACTCTAGCTTGGGATACGCAGTATTTT. It is translated as CASSLGTLAWDTQYF. The complete variable domain, with remaining parts taken from reference TRBV11-2 and TRBJ2-3, reads EAGVAQSPRYKIIEKRQSVAFWCNPISGHATLYWYQQILGQGPKLLIQFQNNGVVDDSQLPKDRFSAERLKGVDSTLKIQPAKLEDSAVYLCASSLGTLAWDTQYFGPGTRLTVL.

This clonotype was recorded a few times. The chain has TRBV7-2 and TRBJ2-1; 7 nucleotides agree with TRBD2. Germline V gives CDR1 SGHTA, CDR2 FQGNSA. With V trimmed by 5 bases and J by 6 bases, 16 bases remained unmatched. The CDR3 loop spans 17 amino acids. The CDR3 sequence: CASSPDRGSGKGNEQFF. The CDR3 DNA follows: TGTGCCAGCAGCCCGGACCGTGGGAGCGGGAAGGGCAATGAGCAGTTCTTC. Together with reference TRBV7-2 and TRBJ2-1, the CDR3 gives the full variable domain: GAGVSQSPSNKVTEKGKDVELRCDPISGHTALYWYRQSLGQGLEFLIYFQGNSAPDKSGLPSDRFSAERTGGSVSTLTIQRTQQEDSAVYLCASSPDRGSGKGNEQFFGPGTRLTVL.

This clonotype was observed a handful of times. The CDR3: CASSWDPYSNQPQHF. CDR3 bases: TGTGCCAGCAGTTGGGACCCTTATAGCAATCAGCCCCAGCATTTT. The chain has TRBV27 and TRBJ1-5; TRBD1 might be the D (5 bases). V shed 4 bases and J shed 0 bases, with 10 bases lying between them. The CDR3 spans 15 residues. Germline V gene sequence: CDR1 MNHEY, CDR2 SMNVEV (reference sequence).

The V gene is TRBV15, the J gene TRBJ2-1; 14 bases align to TRBD2. Germline V gene data show CDR1 as LNHNV and CDR2 as YYDKDF (reference sequence). Losses at the gene ends were 0 bases for V and 4 bases for J; bases not matched to a gene: 5. CDR3 length: 18 amino acids. The CDR3 is CATSRDGLAGGPYNEQFF. In nucleotides, the CDR3 is TGTGCCACCAGCAGAGACGGACTAGCGGGAGGACCATACAATGAGCAGTTCTTC.

This clonotype turned up a few times. V and J are TRBV6-1 and TRBJ2-1; 8 bases fit TRBD2. From germline, CDR1 is MNHNS and CDR2 SASEGT. The CDR3 is 16 amino acids. J lost 7 bases, V lost 6 bases, and 14 bases had no gene match. The CDR3 here is CASSSAGAGVRNEQFF. For the CDR3, the DNA is TGTGCCAGCAGCTCCGCAGGAGCGGGAGTAAGGAATGAGCAGTTCTTC.

This chain links TRBV10-3 with TRBJ2-7; possible D gene TRBD1, 6 bases. The germline V gene has CDR1 ENHRY and CDR2 SYGVKD. Deletions cut 0 bases from V and 1 base from J, with 10 bases between. The CDR3 contains 15 residues. The CDR3 here is CAISESLDRSYEQYF. The CDR3 DNA sequence: TGTGCCATCAGTGAGTCGCTGGACAGATCCTACGAGCAGTACTTC.